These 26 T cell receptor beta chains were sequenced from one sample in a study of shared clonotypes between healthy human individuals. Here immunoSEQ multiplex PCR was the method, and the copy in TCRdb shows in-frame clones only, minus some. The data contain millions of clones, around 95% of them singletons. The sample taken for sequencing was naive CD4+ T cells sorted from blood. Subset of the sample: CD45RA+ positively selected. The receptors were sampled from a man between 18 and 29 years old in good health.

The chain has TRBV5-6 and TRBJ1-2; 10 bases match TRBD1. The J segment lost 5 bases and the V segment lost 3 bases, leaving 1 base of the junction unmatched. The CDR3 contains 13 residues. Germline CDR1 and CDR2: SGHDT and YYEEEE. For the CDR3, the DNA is TGTGCCAGCAGCTGGGACAGGGGATATGGCTACACCTTC. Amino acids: CASSWDRGYGYTF.

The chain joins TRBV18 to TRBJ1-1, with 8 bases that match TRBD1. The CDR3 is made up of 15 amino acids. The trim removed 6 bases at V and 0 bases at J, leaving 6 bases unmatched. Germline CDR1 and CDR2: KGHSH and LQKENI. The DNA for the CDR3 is TGTGCCAGCTCGGCCCAGGGACAGGTGAACACTGAAGCTTTCTTT. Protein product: CASSAQGQVNTEAFF.

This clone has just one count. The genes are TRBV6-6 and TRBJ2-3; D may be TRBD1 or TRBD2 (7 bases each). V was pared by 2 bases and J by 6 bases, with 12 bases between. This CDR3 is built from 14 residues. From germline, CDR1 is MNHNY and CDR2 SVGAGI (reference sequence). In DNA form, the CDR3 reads TGTGCCAGCAGTTACCCCAGGGGGGGCGATACGCAGTATTTT. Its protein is CASSYPRGGDTQYF.

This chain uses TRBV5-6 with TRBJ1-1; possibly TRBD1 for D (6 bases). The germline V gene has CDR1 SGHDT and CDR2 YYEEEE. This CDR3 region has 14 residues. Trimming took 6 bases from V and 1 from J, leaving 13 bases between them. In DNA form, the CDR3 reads TGTGCCAGCAACCTTCGGACAGCGAACACTGAAGCTTTCTTT. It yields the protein CASNLRTANTEAFF.

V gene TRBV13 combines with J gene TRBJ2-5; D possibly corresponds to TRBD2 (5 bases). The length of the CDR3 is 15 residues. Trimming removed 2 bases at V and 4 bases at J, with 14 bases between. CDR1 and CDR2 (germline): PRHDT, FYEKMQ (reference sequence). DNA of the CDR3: TGTGCCAGCAGCTTAAGGGAGATGTCTGGAGAGACCCAGTACTTC. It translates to CASSLREMSGETQYF. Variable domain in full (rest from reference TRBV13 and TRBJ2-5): AAGVIQSPRHLIKEKRETATLKCYPIPRHDTVYWYQQGPGQDPQFLISFYEKMQSDKGSIPDRFSAQQFSDYHSELNMSSLELGDSALYFCASSLREMSGETQYFGPGTRLLVL.

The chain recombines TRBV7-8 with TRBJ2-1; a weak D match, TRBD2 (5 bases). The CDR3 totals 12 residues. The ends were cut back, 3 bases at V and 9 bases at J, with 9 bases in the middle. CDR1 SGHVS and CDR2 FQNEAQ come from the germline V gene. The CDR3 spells CASSFTSTEQFF. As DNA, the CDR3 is TGTGCCAGCAGCTTCACTAGTACTGAGCAGTTCTTC.

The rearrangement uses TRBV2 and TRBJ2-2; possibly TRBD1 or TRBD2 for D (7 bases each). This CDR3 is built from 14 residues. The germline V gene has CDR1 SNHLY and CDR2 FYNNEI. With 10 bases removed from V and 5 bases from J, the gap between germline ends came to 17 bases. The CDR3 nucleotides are TGTGCCACCTCACCCCAGGGGGGGACCGGGGAGCTGTTTTTT. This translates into CATSPQGGTGELFF.

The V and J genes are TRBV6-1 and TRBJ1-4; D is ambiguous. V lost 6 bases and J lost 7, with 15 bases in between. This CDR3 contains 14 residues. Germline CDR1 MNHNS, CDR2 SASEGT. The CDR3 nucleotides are TGTGCCAGCAGGGCTTGGATTGTCGGTGAAAAACTGTTTTTT. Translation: CASRAWIVGEKLFF.

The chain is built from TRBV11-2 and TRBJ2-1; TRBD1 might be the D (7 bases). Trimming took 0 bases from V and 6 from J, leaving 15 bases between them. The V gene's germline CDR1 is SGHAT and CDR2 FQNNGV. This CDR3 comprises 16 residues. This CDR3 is CASSLDAGQRVNEQFF. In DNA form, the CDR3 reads TGTGCCAGCAGCTTAGACGCGGGACAGAGGGTCAATGAGCAGTTCTTC. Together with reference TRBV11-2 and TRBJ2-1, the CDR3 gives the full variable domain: EAGVAQSPRYKIIEKRQSVAFWCNPISGHATLYWYQQILGQGPKLLIQFQNNGVVDDSQLPKDRFSAERLKGVDSTLKIQPAKLEDSAVYLCASSLDAGQRVNEQFFGPGTRLTVL.

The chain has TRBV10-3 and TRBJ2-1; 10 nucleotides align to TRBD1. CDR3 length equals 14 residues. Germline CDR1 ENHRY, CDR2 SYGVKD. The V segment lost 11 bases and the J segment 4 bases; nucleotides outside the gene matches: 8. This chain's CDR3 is CALAADRGYNEQFF. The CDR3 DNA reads TGTGCCCTCGCGGCGGACAGGGGGTACAATGAGCAGTTCTTC.

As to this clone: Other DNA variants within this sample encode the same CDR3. The CDR3 sequence is CASSLEGPYEQYF. CDR3 nucleotide sequence: TGCGCCAGCAGCTTGGAGGGACCCTACGAGCAGTACTTC. The chain couples TRBV5-1 to TRBJ2-7; possibly TRBD1 or TRBD2 for D (5 bases each). Trimming pared 0 bases from V and 2 bases from J, leaving 6 bases between. This CDR3 contains 13 residues. CDR1 SGHRS and CDR2 YFSETQ come from the germline V gene.

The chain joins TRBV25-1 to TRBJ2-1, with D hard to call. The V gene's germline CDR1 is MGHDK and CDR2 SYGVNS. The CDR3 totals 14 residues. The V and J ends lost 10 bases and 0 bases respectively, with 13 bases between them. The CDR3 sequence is CAISQDGSYNEQFF. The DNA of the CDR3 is TGTGCCATTTCCCAGGACGGCTCCTACAATGAGCAGTTCTTC.

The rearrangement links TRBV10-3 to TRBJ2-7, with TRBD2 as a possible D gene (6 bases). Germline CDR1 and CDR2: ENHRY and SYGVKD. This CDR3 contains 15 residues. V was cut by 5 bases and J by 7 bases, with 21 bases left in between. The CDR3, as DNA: TGTGCCATCAGTTCCTACTTCGAGAGGGCGGGGGAGCAGTACTTC. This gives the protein CAISSYFERAGEQYF.

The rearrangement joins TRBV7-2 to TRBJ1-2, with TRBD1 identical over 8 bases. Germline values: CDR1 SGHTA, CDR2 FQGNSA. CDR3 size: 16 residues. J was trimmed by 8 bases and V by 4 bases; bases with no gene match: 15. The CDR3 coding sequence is TGTGCCAGCAGCTCGTCCACCTACGCAGGGGGCGAGGGCTACACCTTC. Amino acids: CASSSSTYAGGEGYTF.

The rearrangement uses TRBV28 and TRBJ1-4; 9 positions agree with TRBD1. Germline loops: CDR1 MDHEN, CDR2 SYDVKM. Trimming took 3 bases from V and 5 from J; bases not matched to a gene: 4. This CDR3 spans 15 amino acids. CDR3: CASSFRTGENEKLFF. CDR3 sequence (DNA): TGTGCCAGCAGTTTTCGGACAGGGGAAAATGAAAAACTGTTTTTT.

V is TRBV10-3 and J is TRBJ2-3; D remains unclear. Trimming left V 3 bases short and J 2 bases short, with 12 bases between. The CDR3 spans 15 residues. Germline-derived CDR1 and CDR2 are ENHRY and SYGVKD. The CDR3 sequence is CAISEGRDNTDTQYF. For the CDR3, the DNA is TGTGCCATCAGTGAAGGTAGAGACAACACAGATACGCAGTATTTT.

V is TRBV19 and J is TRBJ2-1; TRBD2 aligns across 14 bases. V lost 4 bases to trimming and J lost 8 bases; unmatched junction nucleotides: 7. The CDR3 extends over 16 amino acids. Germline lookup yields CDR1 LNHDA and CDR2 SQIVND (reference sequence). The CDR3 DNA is TGTGCCAGTAGTAGGCGACTAGCGGGAGGGTCTCATGAGCAGTTCTTC. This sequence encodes CASSRRLAGGSHEQFF.

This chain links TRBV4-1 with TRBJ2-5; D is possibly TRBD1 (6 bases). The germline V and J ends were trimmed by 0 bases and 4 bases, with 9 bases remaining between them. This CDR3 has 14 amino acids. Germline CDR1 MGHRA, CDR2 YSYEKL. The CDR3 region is CASSQDAGVETQYF. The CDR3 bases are TGCGCCAGCAGCCAAGACGCAGGGGTAGAGACCCAGTACTTC.

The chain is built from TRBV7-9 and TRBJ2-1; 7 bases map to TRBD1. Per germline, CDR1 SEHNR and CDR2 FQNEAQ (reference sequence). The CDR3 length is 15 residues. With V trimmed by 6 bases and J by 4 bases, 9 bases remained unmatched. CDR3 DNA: TGTGCCAGCAGTCCCCCTGGGACAGTTTACAATGAGCAGTTCTTC. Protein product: CASSPPGTVYNEQFF.

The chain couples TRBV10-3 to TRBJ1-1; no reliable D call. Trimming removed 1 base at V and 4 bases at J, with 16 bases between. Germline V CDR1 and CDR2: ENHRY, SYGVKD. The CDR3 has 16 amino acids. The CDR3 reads CAISEFPDFGGTEAFF. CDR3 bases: TGTGCCATCAGTGAGTTTCCGGATTTTGGTGGCACTGAAGCTTTCTTT.

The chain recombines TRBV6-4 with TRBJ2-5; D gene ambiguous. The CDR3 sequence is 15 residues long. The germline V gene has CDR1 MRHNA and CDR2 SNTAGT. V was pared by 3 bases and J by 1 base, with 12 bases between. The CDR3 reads CASSEGPGPQETQYF. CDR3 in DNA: TGTGCCAGCAGTGAGGGTCCCGGCCCCCAAGAGACCCAGTACTTC.

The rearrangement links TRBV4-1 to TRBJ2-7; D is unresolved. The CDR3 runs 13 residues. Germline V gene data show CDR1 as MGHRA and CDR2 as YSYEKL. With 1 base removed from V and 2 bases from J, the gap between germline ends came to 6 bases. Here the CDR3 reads CASSQVSTYEQYF. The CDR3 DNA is TGCGCCAGCAGCCAAGTATCGACCTACGAGCAGTACTTC.

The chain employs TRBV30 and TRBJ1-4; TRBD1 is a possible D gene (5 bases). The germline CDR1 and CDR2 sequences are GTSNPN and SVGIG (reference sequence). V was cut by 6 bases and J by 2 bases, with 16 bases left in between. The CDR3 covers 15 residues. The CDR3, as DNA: TGTGCCTGCGACAGACTCCAGGCCACTAATGAAAAACTGTTTTTT. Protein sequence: CACDRLQATNEKLFF.

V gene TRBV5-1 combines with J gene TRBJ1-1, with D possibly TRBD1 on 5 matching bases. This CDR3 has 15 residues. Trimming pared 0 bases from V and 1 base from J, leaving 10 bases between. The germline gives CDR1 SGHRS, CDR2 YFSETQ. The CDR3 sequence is CASSLGLTGNTEAFF. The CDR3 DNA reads TGCGCCAGCAGCTTGGGTTTAACAGGGAACACTGAAGCTTTCTTT. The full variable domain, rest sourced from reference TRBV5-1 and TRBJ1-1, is KAGVTQTPRYLIKTRGQQVTLSCSPISGHRSVSWYQQTPGQGLQFLFEYFSETQRNKGNFPGRFSGRQFSNSRSEMNVSTLELGDSALYLCASSLGLTGNTEAFFGQGTRLTVV.

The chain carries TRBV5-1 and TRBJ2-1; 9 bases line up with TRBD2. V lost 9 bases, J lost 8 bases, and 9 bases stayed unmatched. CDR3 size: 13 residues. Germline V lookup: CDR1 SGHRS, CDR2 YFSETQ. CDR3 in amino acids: CATNSGSGDEQFF. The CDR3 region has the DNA TGCGCCACCAATAGCGGGAGTGGTGATGAGCAGTTCTTC.

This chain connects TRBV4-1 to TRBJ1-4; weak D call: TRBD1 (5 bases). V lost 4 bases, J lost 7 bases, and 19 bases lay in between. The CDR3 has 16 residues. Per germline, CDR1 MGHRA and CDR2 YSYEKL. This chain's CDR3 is CASSRGTGPLFEKLFF. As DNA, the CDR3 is TGCGCCAGCAGCCGAGGGACCGGGCCTTTATTTGAAAAACTGTTTTTT.